The rows below give T cell receptor beta chains drawn from one sample of a study of blood T cells in healthy people across ages. MiXCR, applied by TCRdb to the 5' RACE reads, yields one record per CDR3 protein. Of about 1.8 million distinct CDR3 sequences listed, less than 50% are singletons. The sequencing input was blood. Receptors were obtained from a woman aged 40 to 50 in good health. Each CDR3 is given with its conserved first and last residue. Each record gives: D gene, V gene, clone size, J gene, CDR3 protein, CDR3 DNA. The D gene is left open where the match is weak. Clone size is not always given. Where it is, it says once, few, many or a class for expanded clones.

-,TRBV27,once,TRBJ2-4,CASSLRVRGNVQYF,TGTGCCAGCAGTTTAAGAGTCAGGGGTAACGTTCAGTACTTC
TRBD2,TRBV27,-,TRBJ2-3,CASSPGTSGVYAQYF,TGTGCCAGCAGTCCAGGGACTAGCGGGGTGTATGCGCAGTATTTT
-,TRBV5-1,few,TRBJ2-5,CASSFIGREETQYF,TGCGCCAGCAGCTTCATTGGGCGGGAAGAGACCCAGTACTTC
-,TRBV28,few,TRBJ2-5,CAAGTDWETQYF,TGTGCCGCTGGGACCGACTGGGAGACCCAGTACTTC
TRBD2,TRBV6-1,few,TRBJ2-5,CASSFGLAGAPGQETQYF,TGTGCCAGCAGCTTCGGACTAGCGGGGGCTCCGGGTCAAGAGACCCAGTACTTC
-,TRBV4-3,-,TRBJ2-1,CASSQDPSLEQFF,TGCGCCAGCAGCCAAGATCCCAGCCTAGAGCAGTTCTTC
-,TRBV20-1,-,TRBJ1-2,CSASLSANYGYTF,TGCAGTGCTAGCTTATCAGCTAACTATGGCTACACCTTC
TRBD2,TRBV3-1,-,TRBJ2-7,CASSQGRAGDSSDYEQYF,TGTGCCAGCAGCCAAGGGCGCGCGGGGGACTCCTCGGACTACGAGCAGTACTTC
-,TRBV20-1,-,TRBJ2-5,CSARGAQGGKETQYF,TGCAGTGCTAGAGGGGCACAGGGAGGAAAGGAGACCCAGTACTTC
-,TRBV4-3,-,TRBJ1-4,CASSQDMGAINEKLFF,TGCGCCAGCAGCCAAGATATGGGGGCGATTAATGAAAAACTGTTTTTT
-,TRBV28,-,TRBJ1-1,CASSFFLQGAAFF,TGTGCCAGCAGTTTCTTTTTACAGGGCGCAGCTTTCTTT
TRBD1,TRBV5-1,-,TRBJ2-5,CASSLQGTSETQYF,TGCGCCAGCAGCTTACAGGGGACGTCGGAGACCCAGTACTTC
-,TRBV16,-,TRBJ2-6,CASSLTGGATSGANVLTF,TGTGCCAGCAGCCTAACGGGCGGGGCGACCTCTGGGGCCAACGTCCTGACTTTC
-,TRBV6-6,-,TRBJ2-7,CASRATGQYF,TGTGCCAGCAGGGCCACGGGTCAGTACTTC
TRBD1,TRBV20-1,-,TRBJ1-2,CSAQEDRAYGYTF,TGCAGTGCTCAGGAGGACAGGGCGTATGGCTACACCTTC
-,TRBV20-1,-,TRBJ1-5,CSASGGHDQPQHF,TGCAGTGCTTCGGGGGGCCACGATCAGCCCCAGCATTTT
-,TRBV6-2/TRBV6-3,-,TRBJ2-7,CASRTALYEQYF,TGTGCCAGTAGGACAGCACTTTACGAGCAGTACTTC
-,TRBV20-1,-,TRBJ2-3,CSARDSKGGRSTDTQYF,TGCAGTGCTAGAGACTCGAAGGGCGGCCGAAGCACAGATACGCAGTATTTT
TRBD1,TRBV7-2,-,TRBJ2-6,CASSLVGTGQRGANVLTF,TGTGCCAGCAGCTTAGTAGGGACAGGGCAGAGAGGGGCCAACGTCCTGACTTTC
TRBD1,TRBV12-3/TRBV12-4,-,TRBJ2-7,CASSPGQGTPYEQYF,TGTGCCAGCAGCCCGGGACAGGGAACCCCCTACGAGCAGTACTTC
-,TRBV5-1,few,TRBJ2-5,CASSFDHSRQETQYF,TGCGCCAGCAGCTTTGACCACAGCCGTCAGGAGACCCAGTACTTC
-,TRBV5-1,-,TRBJ2-5,CASTNPEQVYGETQYF,TGCGCCAGTACGAACCCAGAACAGGTTTATGGGGAGACCCAGTACTTC
TRBD1,TRBV15,once,TRBJ1-1,CATSSTTGVAEAFF,TGTGCCACCAGCAGTACGACAGGGGTGGCTGAAGCTTTCTTT
-,TRBV12-3/TRBV12-4,few,TRBJ1-6,CASSLRPQGTPLHF,TGTGCCAGCAGCCTCCGCCCGCAGGGTACACCCCTCCACTTT
-,TRBV12-3/TRBV12-4,-,TRBJ2-7,CASGSTHEQYF,TGTGCCAGCGGTTCCACCCACGAGCAGTACTTC
-,TRBV6-5,-,TRBJ2-7,CASSWGAEREQYF,TGTGCCAGCAGTTGGGGGGCGGAACGCGAGCAGTACTTC
-,TRBV2,-,TRBJ2-4,CASSRVNGQYF,TGTGCCAGCAGTAGGGTCAACGGGCAGTACTTC
-,TRBV7-6,-,TRBJ2-3,CASAVEDTQYF,TGTGCCAGCGCCGTAGAAGATACGCAGTATTTT
-,TRBV20-1,-,TRBJ1-6,CSARAGTANSPLHF,TGCAGTGCTAGAGCGGGTACAGCGAATTCACCCCTCCACTTT
-,TRBV5-5,few,TRBJ2-4,CASSLEPTPTIQYF,TGTGCCAGCAGCTTGGAGCCCACACCGACCATTCAGTACTTC
TRBD1,TRBV7-2,few,TRBJ2-6,CASSLARAGGVSGANVLTF,TGTGCCAGCAGCTTAGCGCGGGCAGGGGGCGTCTCTGGGGCCAACGTCCTGACTTTC
TRBD2,TRBV20-1,-,TRBJ2-1,CSAHSRFSGRAYNEQFF,TGCAGTGCTCATTCGCGATTTAGCGGGAGGGCCTACAATGAGCAGTTCTTC
-,TRBV9,few,TRBJ2-3,CASSVAQGPQQGDTQYF,TGTGCCAGCAGCGTAGCTCAAGGACCCCAGCAAGGGGATACGCAGTATTTT
-,TRBV6-5,-,TRBJ1-2,CASGRSNYGYTF,TGTGCCAGCGGGAGGAGTAACTATGGCTACACCTTC
-,TRBV4-3,-,TRBJ2-1,CAGSPDRDRYNEQFF,TGCGCCGGCAGCCCAGACCGGGATCGCTACAATGAGCAGTTCTTC
TRBD1,TRBV6-1,-,TRBJ2-6,CASRDPGQGASSGANVLTF,TGTGCCAGCAGGGATCCGGGACAGGGGGCTAGCTCTGGGGCCAACGTCCTGACTTTC
-,TRBV5-6,-,TRBJ1-2,CASSLWGGPIGGYTF,TGTGCCAGCAGCTTGTGGGGCGGACCAATAGGTGGCTACACCTTC
-,TRBV6-1,-,TRBJ1-4,CASSSTAATNEKLFF,TGTGCCAGCAGTTCAACAGCGGCAACTAATGAAAAACTGTTTTTT
TRBD1,TRBV7-8,few,TRBJ2-7,CASSPSRQGAYEQYF,TGTGCCAGCAGCCCATCCAGACAGGGGGCCTACGAGCAGTACTTC
TRBD2,TRBV2,-,TRBJ2-3,CASRAGTSGGWDTQYF,TGTGCCAGCAGGGCCGGGACTAGCGGGGGTTGGGATACGCAGTATTTT
-,TRBV20-1,-,TRBJ1-2,CSAAAGVGYTF,TGCAGTGCTGCCGCAGGAGTTGGCTACACCTTC
-,TRBV7-2,few,TRBJ1-1,CASSLRTAPEAFF,TGTGCCAGCAGCTTGAGGACAGCTCCTGAAGCTTTCTTT
TRBD1,TRBV29-1,few,TRBJ2-1,CSGVGRVGTAVYNEQFF,TGCAGCGGCGTCGGCCGGGTGGGGACAGCCGTTTACAATGAGCAGTTCTTC
TRBD1,TRBV24-1,-,TRBJ2-5,CATSDMGQGGETQYF,TGTGCCACCAGTGATATGGGACAGGGAGGTGAGACCCAGTACTTC
-,TRBV7-9,-,TRBJ1-1,CASSLRGERNTEAFF,TGTGCCAGCAGCTTGAGGGGGGAGCGGAACACTGAAGCTTTCTTT
-,TRBV3-1,-,TRBJ2-5,CASSQDRGGSQETQYF,TGTGCCAGCAGCCAAGACCGCGGGGGCTCCCAAGAGACCCAGTACTTC
-,TRBV12-5,-,TRBJ1-2,CASAPDHRYGYTF,TGTGCTAGTGCCCCCGACCATCGCTATGGCTACACCTTC
-,TRBV6-2/TRBV6-3,once,TRBJ1-3,CASSRGLQIRSGNTIYF,TGCGCCAGCAGTCGGGGACTCCAGATCCGCTCTGGAAACACCATATATTTT